This T cell receptor beta chain stems from a study of cytomegalovirus exposure and HLA in healthy donors. Across the study: Ancestry clustering placed 81% of more than 350 genotyped donors in the Caucasian-associated cluster. General study results and limits: Overall, around 160 TCR beta chains were annotated as cytomegalovirus-associated.

As for this clone: Its antigen is currently unknown.

Vbeta (60) and Jbeta (13) primers were used in the PCR. Using immunoSEQ multiplex PCR, the repertoire was profiled, and TCRdb retains in-frame clones only, with some absent. The table for this sample gives approximately 110,000 clones. V was pared by 1 base and J by 1 base, with 14 bases between. Germline values: CDR1 GTSNPN, CDR2 SVGIG (reference sequence). The CDR3 sequence is 16 residues long. The TCR originated in a man aged 35-49 years in good health and CMV-seronegative. V gene TRBV30 combines with J gene TRBJ1-3; a weak D match, TRBD1 (5 bases). The sequenced sample was PBMCs. CDR3 DNA: TGTGCCTGGAGTGGGGGGAGGGATTTTTCTGGAAACACCATATATTTT. Residues: CAWSGGRDFSGNTIYF. The whole variable domain, remainder taken from reference TRBV30 and TRBJ1-3, is SQTIHQWPATLVQPVGSPLSLECTVEGTSNPNLYWYRQAAGRGLQLLFYSVGIGQISSEVPQNLSASRPQDRQFILSSKKLLLSDSGFYLCAWSGGRDFSGNTIYFGEGSWLTVV.